This TCR beta chain is drawn from a study of blood T cell repertoires in COVID-19. About the study: Spain, Italy and the United States supplied samples that represented acute and convalescent COVID-19. PBMCs, B-cell-depleted T cells, or T cells were the source of the cDNA or gDNA that made up the material.

The CDR3 is 17 residues long. Germline CDR1 MNHEY, CDR2 SVGEGT. V was clipped by 2 bases and J by 0 bases, with 15 bases between them. Original data processing: Amplification of reference gene primers was used by the study to estimate nucleated cell counts. The method was immunoSEQ multiplex PCR; TCRdb's version includes in-frame clones alone and lacks a portion of them. D and trimming were read from the DNA, whereas the V and J calls and clone size are those reported in that table. The data hold around 140,000 clones, with 88% observed a single time. Sequenced material: peripheral blood. The receptor was derived from a man between 70 and 80 years old with acute or convalescent COVID-19. The chain is built from TRBV6-2 or TRBV6-3 and TRBJ2-3; D may be TRBD2 (7 bases). The CDR3 protein is CASSYDFRGASTDTQYF. CDR3 nucleotide sequence: TGTGCCAGCAGTTACGACTTTCGGGGGGCAAGCACAGATACGCAGTATTTT.